This entry features one T cell receptor (beta chain) sequence. This sample was included in a study of blood T cell repertoires in COVID-19. About the study: Italy, Spain and the United States were the sources of the convalescent and acute COVID-19 samples.

Original methodology: Amplification from reference gene primers served as the basis for estimated nucleated cell counts. Profiled with immunoSEQ multiplex PCR; TCRdb holds only in-frame clones, not every one. Clone size and V and J calls were adopted from that table, with D and trimming inferred from the DNA. The sample consists of about 280,000 clones, approximately 85% of them appearing once. The junction had 6 bases not matched to a gene; V was cut back by 5 bases and J by 1 base. This CDR3 has 16 amino acids. CDR1 and CDR2 from the germline V gene are LNHDA and SQIVND (reference sequence). The chain couples TRBV19 to TRBJ2-3, with TRBD2 matching over 10 bases. This sequence was found in a man aged 18 to 35 with active or convalescent COVID-19. Sample: peripheral blood. The CDR3 DNA reads TGTGCCAGTAGTGAAGTAGCGGGGGGCGGCACAGATACGCAGTATTTT. This codes for CASSEVAGGGTDTQYF.